The 8 T cell receptor beta chains presented below share a single source sample, sequenced in a study of T-cell reconstitution after alpha-beta-depleted transplantation in children (dated by TCRdb to 2016 to 2017). Libraries came from PCR. Instrument used: Illumina HiSeq 2500. Molecular barcoding was employed in the preparation of TCR libraries, with unique molecular identifiers being used to normalize TCRbeta repertoire quantification. TCRdb cleaned the public reads at Q25 with fastp, built clones with MiXCR and kept in-frame beta chains. Each CDR3 protein appears once, grouped with its most common genes and DNA. Counted in this sample were hundreds of thousands of distinct CDR3 sequences; roughly 15% of them appeared once. The ten largest clonotypes hold roughly 4.8% of the sample. The treatment or condition tag for this specimen amounts to: allogeneic hematopoietic cell transplantation with graft depleted of TCRalphabeta T cells and CD19 B cells.

Here the sequenced sample was PBMCs, mostly from graft donor cells, taken 360 days after TCRalphabeta/CD19-depleted stem cell transplant. The source of these receptors is a male patient younger than 18 who had a stem cell transplant for acute lymphoblastic leukemia, so the T cells may come from the graft donor.

This clonotype came up a few times. The chain combines TRBV13 with TRBJ2-1, with 7 positions matching TRBD2. Germline V gene sequence: CDR1 PRHDT, CDR2 FYEKMQ (reference sequence). Unmatched junction bases numbered 17, after V lost 5 bases and J lost 4 bases. CDR3 length equals 18 residues. CDR3 bases: TGTGCCAGCAGCCCCCGCGGCGGGAGCAGGTCAGGGTACAATGAGCAGTTCTTC. Translation gives CASSPRGGSRSGYNEQFF. Variable domain in full (rest from reference TRBV13 and TRBJ2-1): AAGVIQSPRHLIKEKRETATLKCYPIPRHDTVYWYQQGPGQDPQFLISFYEKMQSDKGSIPDRFSAQQFSDYHSELNMSSLELGDSALYFCASSPRGGSRSGYNEQFFGPGTRLTVL.

This clonotype has just a few counts. The gene calls are TRBV7-6 and TRBJ2-7, with TRBD2 identical over 9 bases. This CDR3 is built from 13 residues. In germline, CDR1 is SGHVS, CDR2 FNYEAQ. V shed 5 bases and J 5 bases; nucleotides not matched to a gene: 4. This chain's CDR3 is CASSRRLADEQYF. Here the CDR3 DNA reads TGTGCCAGCAGCCGGCGACTAGCGGACGAGCAGTACTTC.

As DNA, the CDR3 is TGTGCCAGCAGCTTGTCTGCAGGCGTCACCGGGGAGCTGTTTTTT. As protein: CASSLSAGVTGELFF. The J gene is TRBJ2-2, the V gene TRBV7-6; D is uncertain. The CDR3 loop spans 15 amino acids. Germline lookup yields CDR1 SGHVS and CDR2 FNYEAQ. Between the trimmed V and J ends, which lost 3 bases and 4 bases, there was a span of 12 bases.

V is TRBV4-1 and J is TRBJ2-2; 9 bases match TRBD2. Germline V gene sequence: CDR1 MGHRA, CDR2 YSYEKL. CDR3 size: 16 residues. V gave up 1 base and J gave up 5 bases; unmatched junction bases: 5. For the CDR3, the DNA is TGCGCCAGCAGCCAAGTCGGGCTAGCGGGGACCGGGGAGCTGTTTTTT. As protein: CASSQVGLAGTGELFF.

This clonotype was counted ten times or more. The gene calls are TRBV20-1 and TRBJ2-4; 11 positions match TRBD2. CDR3 length: 15 residues. The V gene's germline CDR1 is DFQATT and CDR2 SNEGSKA (reference sequence). V was pared by 1 base and J by 6 bases, with 5 bases of the junction left unmatched. Here the CDR3 DNA reads TGCAGTGCTAGAGTCCTAGCGGGAGGACGAAACATTCAGTACTTC. Encoded protein: CSARVLAGGRNIQYF.

This clonotype was counted only a few times. The rearrangement uses TRBV11-2 and TRBJ2-3; 11 bases align to TRBD2. The CDR3 totals 18 residues. J lost 2 bases, V lost 5 bases, and 12 bases had no gene match. CDR1 and CDR2 from the germline V gene are SGHAT and FQNNGV. The CDR3 coding sequence is TGTGCCAGCAGCCCGGCTCTAGCGGGGGGTAGGGCCACAGATACGCAGTATTTT. It yields the protein CASSPALAGGRATDTQYF.

CDR3 residues: CASSLVPGKSAEQYF. The CDR3 DNA sequence: TGTGCCAGCAGCTTAGTCCCAGGGAAGTCCGCCGAGCAGTACTTC. The V and J genes are TRBV7-9 and TRBJ2-7; D is possibly TRBD1 (5 bases). The germline CDR1 and CDR2 sequences are SEHNR and FQNEAQ (reference sequence). V was shortened by 1 base and J by 6 bases, with 16 bases between the two germline ends. The CDR3 is 15 residues long.

The gene calls are TRBV7-8 and TRBJ2-1; 9 positions match TRBD2. The germline V gene encodes CDR1 SGHVS and CDR2 FQNEAQ. The length of the CDR3 is 14 residues. Germline trimming cut 1 base from V and 11 bases from J; bases unmatched to any gene: 6. The CDR3 reads CASSLVRSGSKQFF. CDR3 DNA sequence: TGTGCCAGCAGCTTAGTTCGTAGCGGGAGTAAGCAGTTCTTC.